The source of this T cell receptor beta chain is a study of CD8+ T cells in alopecia areata. Extraction and reverse transcription of RNA yielded cDNA as the sequencing template. Data came from immunoSEQ multiplex PCR; TCRdb stores just in-frame clones and leaves some out. The sample carries under 300,000 clones, 45% to 70% recorded once. Treatment reported: oral pan-JAK inhibitor, 5-10 mg twice daily. From alopecia areata patients, lesional scalp punch biopsies and peripheral blood were collected. This CDR3 comprises 15 residues. Germline values: CDR1 SGHVS, CDR2 FQNEAQ. V was clipped by 6 bases and J by 2 bases; unmatched bases: 8. This clone was seen more than once but under ten times.

The source of this sequence is a human donor with alopecia areata. This sample comprised CD4+ T cells sorted from blood, obtained at week 52, from a patient treated with tofacitinib. The genes are TRBV7-8 and TRBJ2-7; 9 bases are a match to TRBD1. This CDR3 is CASSYSGTGPYEQYF. In DNA, the CDR3 is TGTGCCAGCAGTTATAGTGGGACAGGGCCCTACGAGCAGTACTTC.